The clone carrying this TCR beta chain occurred many times. The data were taken from a study of Graves' ophthalmopathy and Graves' hyperthyroidism. CDR1 is DFQATT, CDR2 SNEGSKA, per germline (reference sequence). V lost 6 bases and J lost 1; bases outside the gene matches: 4. The CDR3 loop spans 14 amino acids. RNA transcripts served as template for amplifying TCR beta CDR3 sequences. Following a first-round RT-PCR that used HTBI primers, a second-round multiplex PCR was carried out. In TCRdb, the multiplex PCR reads were re-called with MiXCR into one record per CDR3 protein. This table has 350,000 to 400,000 distinct CDR3 sequences, approximately 15% appearing once. Diagnosis used clinical symptoms, serum thyroxine, TRAb, thyroid ultrasound and orbital computed tomography.

The sequence derives from a woman aged 18-35 years with stable Graves' hyperthyroidism. The chain combines TRBV20-1 with TRBJ2-5; TRBD2 aligns across 11 bases. The specimen was peripheral blood. In DNA, the CDR3 is TGCAGTGCCGGACTAGCGGGCCTCCAAGAGACCCAGTACTTC. Protein sequence: CSAGLAGLQETQYF.